This TCR beta chain was captured in a study of vaccination and CD4 T cells after COVID-19. Turning to the study itself: Convalescent donors totaled six males and four females, including two who were Hispanic. Median time from second vaccine dose to sampling was roughly 72 days (14 to 241). Cells were stimulated with overlapping spike peptide pools from SARS-CoV-2, HCoV-NL63, HCoV-OC43 and HCoV-229E.

Regarding this clonotype: The antigen is undetermined.

An Oncomine TCR Beta short-read assay was used to sequence the DNA from cultured CD4+ T cells. Each CDR3 protein gets one entry after TCRdb re-called the PCR reads with MiXCR. The table records fewer than 25,000 distinct CDR3 sequences, 49% of them present only once. Regarding treatment: approximately 11-day PBMC culture with coronavirus spike peptide pools or control peptides (ViraFEST assay). Whole-study results and caveats: From approximately 21 to 40, the median of SARS-CoV-2-reactive clonotypes rose without reaching significance.

CDR3 size: 13 residues. V was clipped by 5 bases and J by 0 bases, with 8 bases between them. Germline values: CDR1 SGHTA, CDR2 FQGNSA. Sequencing used CD4+ T cells from blood, cultured in vitro. V gene TRBV7-2 combines with J gene TRBJ2-7; D ambiguous. This receptor was obtained from a human donor who had recovered from COVID-19. CDR3 residues: CASSQRSSYEQYF. CDR3 nucleotide sequence: TGTGCCAGCAGCCAACGCAGCTCCTACGAGCAGTACTTC.